The 30 T cell receptor beta chains in this list originate from one sample, sequenced in a study of OX40 agonist ivuxolimab in advanced cancers. The table came from immunoSEQ multiplex PCR; TCRdb's copy has only in-frame clones and leaves some out. The repertoire holds 40,000 or so clones, with over 80% as singletons. The input for sequencing was CD4+ or CD8+ T cells sorted from blood, taken in a trial of the OX40 agonist ivuxolimab. These receptors were taken from an adult with an advanced solid tumor such as melanoma, head and neck, liver or kidney cancer.

In this sample, this clone turned up once. The V and J genes are TRBV6-5 and TRBJ2-4, with D maybe TRBD1 (5 bases). The V and J ends lost 2 bases and 6 bases respectively, with 14 bases between them. Germline values: CDR1 MNHEY, CDR2 SVGAGI. This CDR3 spans 15 amino acids. CDR3 protein: CASSYGHGQGNIQYF. The CDR3 DNA follows: TGTGCCAGCAGTTACGGACACGGCCAAGGAAACATTCAGTACTTC.

The chain combines TRBV7-8 with TRBJ2-7; D assignment may be TRBD1 or TRBD2 (7 bases each). Germline-derived CDR1 and CDR2 are SGHVS and FQNEAQ. Trimming stripped 4 bases from V and 6 bases from J, with 19 bases between. This CDR3 comprises 15 residues. This chain's CDR3 is CASSSTGRVHAEQYF. CDR3 nucleotide sequence: TGTGCCAGCAGCTCGACAGGGAGGGTACATGCCGAGCAGTACTTC. Full variable domain (rest looked up from reference TRBV7-8 and TRBJ2-7): GAGVSQSPRYKVAKRGQDVALRCDPISGHVSLFWYQQALGQGPEFLTYFQNEAQLDKSGLPSDRFFAERPEGSVSTLKIQRTQQEDSAVYLCASSSTGRVHAEQYFGPGTRLTVT.

The chain has TRBV6-1 and TRBJ1-4; D remains unclear. Trimming stripped 1 base from V and 4 bases from J, with 4 bases between. Germline CDR1 is MNHNS and CDR2 is SASEGT. This CDR3 is 13 amino acids long. CDR3 sequence (DNA): TGTGCCAGCAGTGAAGGATTTAATGAAAAACTGTTTTTT. It codes for CASSEGFNEKLFF.

This clone has more than one count but fewer than ten. The CDR3 DNA reads TGTGCCAGCAAGGATACTCCCGGGGAGCTGTTTTTT. It translates to CASKDTPGELFF. The chain couples TRBV7-8 to TRBJ2-2; D gene uncertain. The CDR3 is 12 residues long. CDR1 and CDR2 from the germline V gene are SGHVS and FQNEAQ. V shed 7 bases and J shed 6 bases, with 9 bases lying between them.

The genes are TRBV5-1 and TRBJ2-1; 7 nucleotides match TRBD2. Unmatched junction bases numbered 12, after V lost 4 bases and J lost 5 bases. The CDR3 runs 16 residues. The germline V gene has CDR1 SGHRS and CDR2 YFSETQ. The CDR3 nucleotides are TGCGCCAGCAGCGGACCCCCAGCGGGAAATAACAATGAGCAGTTCTTC. Residues: CASSGPPAGNNNEQFF.

This clone was counted once. This chain uses TRBV4-1 with TRBJ2-7; D might be TRBD2 (5 bases). V gave up 0 bases and J gave up 9 bases, with 18 bases separating them. Germline V CDR1 and CDR2: MGHRA, YSYEKL. The CDR3 covers 15 residues. CDR3 bases: TGCGCCAGCAGCCAAGAATTCGGGCAGAGGGTGCGGCAGTACTTC. As protein: CASSQEFGQRVRQYF.

The chain has TRBV5-4 and TRBJ1-2; 11 bases agree with TRBD1. The CDR3 has 16 amino acids. V lost 1 base and J lost 6; bases outside the gene matches: 8. CDR1 SGHNT and CDR2 YYREEE come from the germline V gene (reference sequence). The CDR3 is CASSLMLGQGADGYTF. CDR3 in DNA: TGTGCCAGCAGCTTGATGTTAGGACAGGGGGCCGATGGCTACACCTTC.

This chain connects TRBV2 to TRBJ2-3; D remains unclear. Germline V lookup: CDR1 SNHLY, CDR2 FYNNEI. The V end lost 3 bases, the J end lost 2 bases, and 9 bases lay between the germline ends. CDR3 length: 14 amino acids. DNA of the CDR3: TGTGCCAGCAGTGAGATTCGCTCCACAGATACGCAGTATTTT. Its translation is CASSEIRSTDTQYF.

This clone was seen only a few times. The chain links TRBV9 to TRBJ2-3; TRBD2 agrees at 7 bases. The germline V gene has CDR1 SGDLS and CDR2 YYNGEE. The V segment lost 3 bases and the J segment 3 bases; nucleotides outside the gene matches: 10. The CDR3 runs to 16 residues. The CDR3 sequence is CASSAQPGGGTDTQYF. The CDR3 DNA reads TGTGCCAGCAGCGCGCAGCCCGGCGGGGGAACAGATACGCAGTATTTT.

This sequence joins TRBV27 and TRBJ2-3; D unresolved. Trimming stripped 8 bases from V and 2 bases from J, with 14 bases between. Germline V gene lookup returns CDR1 MNHEY and CDR2 SMNVEV (reference sequence). CDR3 size: 14 residues. Here the CDR3 reads CASSRPPFTDTQYF. In DNA, the CDR3 is TGTGCCAGCTCCCGCCCGCCTTTCACAGATACGCAGTATTTT.

The chain links TRBV19 to TRBJ1-2, with a weak D call TRBD1 (5 bases). CDR3 length: 13 residues. Trimming removed 4 bases from V and 3 bases from J, with 9 bases in between. CDR1 and CDR2 from the germline V gene are LNHDA and SQIVND (reference sequence). The CDR3 DNA reads TGTGCCAGTAGTAACCAGGGCGACTATGGCTACACCTTC. It specifies CASSNQGDYGYTF.

The chain carries TRBV6-4 and TRBJ1-3, with 9 bases matching TRBD1. V shed 2 bases, J shed 0 bases, and the junction held 5 bases outside the gene matches. This CDR3 comprises 17 residues. Germline loops: CDR1 MRHNA, CDR2 SNTAGT. The CDR3, as DNA: TGTGCCAGCAGTGACGCCGGACAGGGGAGCTCTGGAAACACCATATATTTT. Translating gives CASSDAGQGSSGNTIYF.

In this sample, this clone is medium-sized. The J gene is TRBJ2-5, the V gene TRBV4-1, with D perhaps matching TRBD1 or TRBD2 (5 bases each). V was clipped by 4 bases and J by 1 base, with 16 bases between them. Germline values: CDR1 MGHRA, CDR2 YSYEKL. There are 16 residues in the CDR3. The CDR3: CASSPLGRLIQETQYF. The CDR3 bases are TGCGCCAGCAGCCCTCTGGGACGGCTGATCCAAGAGACCCAGTACTTC.

This CDR3 is CASITTGTGGTGELFF. Here the CDR3 DNA reads TGTGCCAGCATTACAACCGGGACAGGGGGCACCGGGGAGCTGTTTTTT. The chain is built from TRBV2 and TRBJ2-2; TRBD1 matches at 11 bases. This CDR3 spans 16 amino acids. The V segment lost 7 bases and the J segment 4 bases; nucleotides outside the gene matches: 8. Germline V gene data show CDR1 as SNHLY and CDR2 as FYNNEI.

The J gene is TRBJ2-3, the V gene TRBV11-2, with 12 bases matching TRBD2. The CDR3 covers 14 residues. Looked up from germline, CDR1 is SGHAT and CDR2 is FQNNGV. Unmatched junction bases numbered 4, after V lost 7 bases and J lost 5 bases. Here the CDR3 reads CASTKTSGGDTQYF. As DNA, the CDR3 is TGTGCCAGCACCAAGACTAGCGGGGGAGATACGCAGTATTTT.

J is TRBJ2-4 and V is TRBV27; 7 positions agree with TRBD1. Trimming cost V 5 bases and J 13 bases; bases outside gene matches: 5. Germline V lookup: CDR1 MNHEY, CDR2 SMNVEV (reference sequence). The CDR3 is made up of 11 amino acids. CDR3 sequence reads: CASSPGTVQYF. The CDR3 bases are TGTGCCAGCAGTCCGGGGACAGTACAGTACTTC.

Of note for this clone: At one end, the junction sequence differs from germline, possibly due to a read error. The chain carries TRBV7-7 and TRBJ2-3; TRBD2 agrees at 8 bases. The CDR3 totals 17 residues. The V gene's germline CDR1 is SSHAT and CDR2 FNYEAQ (reference sequence). The CDR3 coding sequence is TGTGCTAGCAGCTTAGGGACTTTGTCGGGGGGGTTGGATACGCAGTATTTT. Translated, it gives CASSLGTLSGGLDTQYF.

V is TRBV9 and J is TRBJ2-2; TRBD1 aligns across 9 bases. V shed 0 bases and J 3 bases; nucleotides not matched to a gene: 0. In germline, CDR1 is SGDLS, CDR2 YYNGEE. CDR3 length: 15 residues. CDR3 coding DNA: TGTGCCAGCAGCGTAGGACAGGGGGACACCGGGGAGCTGTTTTTT. It codes for CASSVGQGDTGELFF.

This chain joins TRBV4-1 and TRBJ1-2, with D hard to call. CDR3 length: 15 residues. The V and J ends lost 1 base and 0 bases respectively, with 9 bases between them. Germline V gives CDR1 MGHRA, CDR2 YSYEKL. In DNA, the CDR3 is TGCGCCAGCAGCCAAGTGGTTAGCGCTAACTATGGCTACACCTTC. Its translation: CASSQVVSANYGYTF.

This chain joins TRBV19 and TRBJ2-2; D is perhaps TRBD1 or TRBD2 (5 bases each). The V and J ends lost 10 bases and 2 bases respectively, with 17 bases between them. The V gene's germline CDR1 is LNHDA and CDR2 SQIVND (reference sequence). The CDR3 runs to 15 residues. This CDR3 reads CATQNPGRNTGELFF. The CDR3 DNA reads as TGTGCCACCCAGAATCCAGGGAGAAACACCGGGGAGCTGTTTTTT.

The chain carries TRBV6-6 and TRBJ1-1; TRBD1 is a possible D gene (5 bases). CDR3 length: 16 amino acids. Trimming took 6 bases from V and 1 from J, leaving 18 bases between them. Looked up from germline, CDR1 is MNHNY and CDR2 is SVGAGI (reference sequence). Here the CDR3 DNA reads TGTGCCAGCAGCCCTGGGGCGGGGGGTTCGAACACTGAAGCTTTCTTT. This gives the protein CASSPGAGGSNTEAFF.

The CDR3 sequence is CASSLALMNTGELFF. In DNA, the CDR3 is TGCGCCAGCAGCTTGGCACTGATGAACACCGGGGAGCTGTTTTTT. The chain employs TRBV5-1 and TRBJ2-2, with D unresolved. Looked up from germline, CDR1 is SGHRS and CDR2 is YFSETQ. The CDR3 extends over 15 amino acids. The V end lost 0 bases, the J end lost 1 base, and 7 bases lay between the germline ends.

The rearrangement uses TRBV5-1 and TRBJ2-1; D not resolved. Germline lookup yields CDR1 SGHRS and CDR2 YFSETQ. This CDR3 contains 13 residues. V lost 0 bases to trimming and J lost 5 bases, with 6 bases between them. The DNA for the CDR3 is TGCGCCAGCAGCTTGGTACAAAACAATGAGCAGTTCTTC. This gives the protein CASSLVQNNEQFF.

The chain combines TRBV5-1 with TRBJ2-7; possibly TRBD2 for D (6 bases). The CDR3 totals 14 residues. V was clipped by 4 bases and J by 5 bases, with 16 bases between them. Germline V gives CDR1 SGHRS, CDR2 YFSETQ. DNA of the CDR3: TGCGCCAGCAGCCGGGACGGGAGTCCCGACGAGCAGTACTTC. It translates to CASSRDGSPDEQYF.

This chain uses TRBV13 with TRBJ2-2; D unresolved. The V gene's germline CDR1 is PRHDT and CDR2 FYEKMQ (reference sequence). CDR3 size: 15 residues. Trimming cost V 2 bases and J 4 bases, with 11 bases left between them. The CDR3 spells CASSLKYRSTGELFF. CDR3 coding DNA: TGTGCCAGCAGCTTAAAATACCGGAGCACCGGGGAGCTGTTTTTT.

V usage is TRBV6-5 and J usage is TRBJ2-3, with D hard to call. This CDR3 region has 15 residues. Germline lookup yields CDR1 MNHEY and CDR2 SVGAGI. With 2 bases removed from V and 0 bases from J, the gap between germline ends came to 9 bases. CDR3 in amino acids: CASSYVVSSTDTQYF. CDR3 bases: TGTGCCAGCAGTTACGTGGTTTCTAGCACAGATACGCAGTATTTT.

This sequence joins TRBV5-6 and TRBJ2-1; 14 bases align to TRBD2. J was trimmed by 8 bases and V by 4 bases; bases with no gene match: 17. This CDR3 region has 19 residues. Germline V gene sequence: CDR1 SGHDT, CDR2 YYEEEE. The CDR3 DNA sequence: TGTGCCAGCAGCCCGGGACTAGCGGGAGAGGGGGGGTCACGGGATGAGCAGTTCTTC. It translates to CASSPGLAGEGGSRDEQFF.

The chain joins TRBV6-1 to TRBJ2-7; 7 nucleotides align to TRBD2. Germline lookup yields CDR1 MNHNS and CDR2 SASEGT. This CDR3 has 15 residues. The V gene end was trimmed by 6 bases and the J gene end by 7 bases; junction bases not matched to a gene: 15. The CDR3, as DNA: TGTGCCAGCAGCCGCCGGGCTAGCGGAGCCTTTGAGCAGTACTTC. Its translation is CASSRRASGAFEQYF.

The gene calls are TRBV10-3 and TRBJ2-2; TRBD1 aligns across 12 bases. The CDR3 covers 15 residues. Germline V gene sequence: CDR1 ENHRY, CDR2 SYGVKD. The junction had 2 bases not matched to a gene; V was cut back by 6 bases and J by 3 bases. CDR3 residues: CAIRGQGADTGELFF. In nucleotides, the CDR3 is TGTGCCATCAGGGGACAGGGGGCGGACACCGGGGAGCTGTTTTTT.

The chain combines TRBV25-1 with TRBJ1-5; 8 bases agree with TRBD1. V shed 6 bases, J shed 5 bases, and the junction held 3 bases outside the gene matches. Looked up from germline, CDR1 is MGHDK and CDR2 is SYGVNS. This CDR3 spans 13 amino acids. CDR3 residues: CASSLTGDQPQHF. Here the CDR3 DNA reads TGTGCCAGCAGCCTGACAGGGGATCAGCCCCAGCATTTT. Combining the CDR3 with reference TRBV25-1 and TRBJ1-5 gives the whole variable domain EADIYQTPRYLVIGTGKKITLECSQTMGHDKMYWYQQDPGMELHLIHYSYGVNSTEKGDLSSESTVSRIRTEHFPLTLESARPSHTSQYLCASSLTGDQPQHFGDGTRLSIL.